The 12 T cell receptor beta chains presented below share a single source sample, sequenced in a study of cytomegalovirus exposure and HLA in healthy donors. PCR used 60 Vbeta primers and 13 Jbeta primers. Sequencing was performed with immunoSEQ multiplex PCR; in TCRdb, only in-frame clones are kept and a portion is missing. The table records fewer than 150,000 clones, about 73% of them present only once. Sequencing was done on a sample of PBMCs. These TCRs come from a woman between 35 and 50 years old in good health and CMV-seronegative.

The gene calls are TRBV11-2 and TRBJ2-3; TRBD2 matches at 9 bases. V lost 5 bases, J lost 2 bases, and 8 bases stayed unmatched. This CDR3 region has 16 residues. Germline lookup yields CDR1 SGHAT and CDR2 FQNNGV. The CDR3 coding sequence is TGTGCCAGCAGCCCCGGGACTAGCTGGAACACAGATACGCAGTATTTT. Encoded protein: CASSPGTSWNTDTQYF.

This chain uses TRBV28 with TRBJ2-3; D ambiguous. V lost 2 bases and J lost 6, with 9 bases in between. There are 13 residues in the CDR3. From germline, CDR1 is MDHEN and CDR2 SYDVKM. The CDR3 reads CASSLLDPDTQYF. Written as DNA, the CDR3 is TGTGCCAGCAGTTTACTAGACCCCGATACGCAGTATTTT.

This clone was found a few times. The chain carries TRBV28 and TRBJ2-7, with D unclear. V was trimmed by 8 bases and J by 3 bases, leaving 11 bases between them. Looked up from germline, CDR1 is MDHEN and CDR2 is SYDVKM. The CDR3 spans 12 residues. The CDR3 sequence is CASSGEIYEQYF. In DNA form, the CDR3 reads TGTGCCAGCTCTGGAGAGATCTACGAGCAGTACTTC.

J is TRBJ1-1 and V is TRBV2; D call uncertain. In germline, CDR1 is SNHLY, CDR2 FYNNEI. With 7 bases removed from V and 0 bases from J, the gap between germline ends came to 12 bases. This CDR3 has 14 amino acids. This CDR3 reads CASKATVLNTEAFF. The CDR3 DNA reads as TGTGCCAGCAAAGCAACAGTACTGAACACTGAAGCTTTCTTT.

This chain joins TRBV10-3 and TRBJ1-1; D not resolved. There are 15 residues in the CDR3. Trimming pared 11 bases from V and 0 bases from J, leaving 19 bases between. The V gene's germline CDR1 is ENHRY and CDR2 SYGVKD. CDR3 protein: CAVQSSVVMNTEAFF. CDR3 sequence (DNA): TGTGCCGTGCAATCGTCAGTGGTGATGAACACTGAAGCTTTCTTT.

This clone was seen a few times. The V and J genes are TRBV27 and TRBJ1-5, with D uncertain. The CDR3 loop spans 14 amino acids. The V end was cut by 3 bases, the J end by 5 bases, with 11 bases between. Germline lookup yields CDR1 MNHEY and CDR2 SMNVEV (reference sequence). The chain's CDR3 is CASSFNYGYQPQHF. CDR3 in DNA: TGTGCCAGCAGTTTCAATTACGGTTATCAGCCCCAGCATTTT.

This clone is a singleton in its sample. The V call is TRBV6-5, the J call TRBJ2-1; 7 bases match TRBD1. Trimming took 6 bases from V and 4 from J; bases not matched to a gene: 6. Germline CDR1 reads MNHEY; CDR2 reads SVGAGI. CDR3 length equals 14 residues. This chain's CDR3 is CASRARGNYNEQFF. CDR3 DNA sequence: TGTGCCAGCAGGGCCAGGGGGAATTACAATGAGCAGTTCTTC.

This chain links TRBV10-2 with TRBJ2-7; D is unresolved. The V end was cut by 3 bases, the J end by 0 bases, with 12 bases between. The CDR3 sequence is 15 residues long. CDR1 and CDR2 from the germline V gene are WSHSY and SAAADI. The CDR3 coding sequence is TGCGCCAGCAGTGATTCCTCCTCGTACTCCTACGAGCAGTACTTC. It yields the protein CASSDSSSYSYEQYF.

The chain combines TRBV6-1 with TRBJ2-1, with 9 bases lining up with TRBD2. J gave up 8 bases and V 3 bases, and 8 bases lay outside the gene matches. This CDR3 spans 15 amino acids. Germline V gene sequence: CDR1 MNHNS, CDR2 SASEGT. CDR3 coding DNA: TGTGCCAGCAGTGAGTTAGCGGGAGTTACCGATGAGCAGTTCTTC. Translated: CASSELAGVTDEQFF.

The chain recombines TRBV5-4 with TRBJ2-4; D is possibly TRBD1 (6 bases). Trimming cost V 2 bases and J 7 bases, with 19 bases left between them. CDR1 is SGHNT, CDR2 YYREEE, per germline (reference sequence). CDR3 size: 16 residues. In DNA form, the CDR3 reads TGTGCCAGCAGCTTACAGGGAATATCACGTGGGAACATTCAGTACTTC. It is translated as CASSLQGISRGNIQYF. Full variable domain (outside the CDR3, taken from reference TRBV5-4 and TRBJ2-4): ETGVTQSPTHLIKTRGQQVTLRCSSQSGHNTVSWYQQALGQGPQFIFQYYREEENGRGNFPPRFSGLQFPNYSSELNVNALELDDSALYLCASSLQGISRGNIQYFGAGTRLSVL.

The rearrangement joins TRBV29-1 to TRBJ1-4; D may be TRBD1 (6 bases). The V end was cut by 7 bases, the J end by 8 bases, with 17 bases between. Germline-derived CDR1 and CDR2 are SQVTM and ANQGSEA. CDR3 size: 13 residues. CDR3 loop: CSASGGHGEKLFF. The CDR3 nucleotides read TGCAGCGCTTCGGGGGGACACGGAGAAAAACTGTTTTTT.

This sequence joins TRBV7-2 and TRBJ2-5, with TRBD1 matching 7 bases. This CDR3 is 14 amino acids long. Germline-derived CDR1 and CDR2 are SGHTA and FQGNSA. The V gene end was trimmed by 5 bases and the J gene end by 2 bases; junction bases not matched to a gene: 5. The CDR3: CASSADRVQETQYF. As DNA, the CDR3 is TGTGCCAGCAGCGCAGACAGGGTTCAAGAGACCCAGTACTTC.